This T cell receptor (beta chain) originates from a study of beta chain features in type 1 diabetes. This clone was detected only a few times. Its antigen is still unknown. The V gene lost 4 bases and the J gene lost 13 bases, with 8 bases spanning the gap. CDR1 and CDR2 from the germline V gene are SNHLY and FYNNEI. This CDR3 has 10 amino acids. A single heparinised blood sample, averaging around 110 mL, was obtained per donor. Sorting produced populations that all topped 98% purity. What was sequenced were expressed TCRB transcripts, since all of the isolated RNA had been reverse transcribed. The assay was immunoSEQ multiplex PCR, and TCRdb's table has in-frame clones only and misses some. Of some 660,000 clones listed, over 12% are singletons. General study points: When cDNA is sequenced, cells with high TCR expression could be over-represented. Among all four CD4+ subsets, Type 1 diabetes patients had TCRB CDR3s that were moderately but significantly shorter. The naive, central memory and Treg TCRB repertoires looked more alike in patients than they did in healthy donors.

The sample taken for sequencing was naive CD4+ T cells from blood. The sequence derives from a man younger than 35 with type 1 diabetes. The gene calls are TRBV2 and TRBJ1-3; D call uncertain. DNA of the CDR3: TGTGCCAGCAGTGCCGGGAGGATATATTTT. It translates to CASSAGRIYF.